The 12 T cell receptor beta chains presented below share a single source sample, sequenced in a study of technical replicates of blood from a handful of donors. TCRdb's copy holds only in-frame clones and misses some; the assay was immunoSEQ multiplex PCR. This table has around 50,000 clones, around 95% appearing once. The specimen was T cells isolated from PBMCs. Every receptor here comes from a human donor in good health.

This clone was seen a single time. The rearrangement uses TRBV5-6 and TRBJ2-2; tentative D call: TRBD1 (6 bases). V lost 3 bases and J lost 7, with 10 bases in between. The CDR3 sequence is 13 residues long. Germline-derived CDR1 and CDR2 are SGHDT and YYEEEE. The CDR3 protein is CASSSPGVGELFF. The CDR3 nucleotides are TGTGCCAGCAGCTCGCCAGGGGTCGGGGAGCTGTTTTTT.

The chain links TRBV30 to TRBJ1-1; maybe TRBD1 (6 bases). Deletions cut 0 bases from V and 4 bases from J, with 18 bases between. In germline, CDR1 is GTSNPN, CDR2 SVGIG (reference sequence). The CDR3 has 16 amino acids. In nucleotides, the CDR3 is TGTGCCTGGAGTGTACCGCATTCCGGGACAAGCACTGAAGCTTTCTTT. It specifies CAWSVPHSGTSTEAFF.

This clone was seen only once. The chain employs TRBV7-2 and TRBJ2-7, with D possibly matching TRBD1 (8 bases). V was cut by 2 bases and J by 2 bases, with 10 bases left in between. The CDR3 contains 14 residues. Germline V gene sequence: CDR1 SGHTA, CDR2 FQGNSA. The CDR3 sequence is CASSLTGGAYEQYF. The CDR3 nucleotides are TGTGCCAGCAGCTTAACAGGGGGGGCCTACGAGCAGTACTTC.

The gene calls are TRBV19 and TRBJ1-1; D is perhaps TRBD1 (5 bases). The CDR3 loop spans 15 amino acids. The V gene lost 3 bases and the J gene lost 7 bases, with 18 bases spanning the gap. The V gene's germline CDR1 is LNHDA and CDR2 SQIVND (reference sequence). CDR3 DNA: TGTGCCAGTAGTATCTATGGTGGGGGGTACGGTGAAGCTTTCTTT. Translating gives CASSIYGGGYGEAFF. The full variable domain, in which reference TRBV19 and TRBJ1-1 provide the parts outside the CDR3, is DGGITQSPKYLFRKEGQNVTLSCEQNLNHDAMYWYRQDPGQGLRLIYYSQIVNDFQKGDIAEGYSVSREKKESFPLTVTSAQKNPTAFYLCASSIYGGGYGEAFFGQGTRLTVV.

In this sample, this clone turned up a few times. J is TRBJ2-1 and V is TRBV27; D call uncertain. The CDR3 covers 14 residues. Per the germline V gene, CDR1 is MNHEY and CDR2 is SMNVEV (reference sequence). V gave up 3 bases and J gave up 6 bases, with 12 bases separating them. DNA of the CDR3: TGTGCCAGCAGTTTTCGCGTTAGTGTCAATGAGCAGTTCTTC. This codes for CASSFRVSVNEQFF.

The V and J genes are TRBV4-1 and TRBJ1-2; weak D call: TRBD1 (5 bases). CDR1 is MGHRA and CDR2 is YSYEKL in the germline V gene. With 1 base removed from V and 8 bases from J, the gap between germline ends came to 8 bases. The CDR3 extends over 12 amino acids. The CDR3 spells CASSQGRGGYTF. The CDR3 coding sequence is TGCGCCAGCAGCCAAGGGAGGGGAGGCTACACCTTC.

V is TRBV20-1 and J is TRBJ1-1; D unresolved. V gave up 5 bases and J gave up 6 bases, with 7 bases separating them. The CDR3 runs to 10 residues. Germline CDR1 DFQATT, CDR2 SNEGSKA (reference sequence). The CDR3 DNA reads as TGCAGTGCTGGTAGATCTGAAGCTTTCTTT. As protein: CSAGRSEAFF.

The genes are TRBV27 and TRBJ2-7, with 7 bases matching TRBD2. Germline V lookup: CDR1 MNHEY, CDR2 SMNVEV (reference sequence). The ends lost 4 bases at V and 6 bases at J; junction bases unmatched: 3. The CDR3 runs 12 residues. CDR3 in amino acids: CASSYAGVEQYF. The CDR3 bases are TGTGCCAGCAGTTATGCGGGGGTCGAGCAGTACTTC.

The V call is TRBV5-4, the J call TRBJ2-3, with TRBD2 matching over 12 bases. The V gene end was trimmed by 0 bases and the J gene end by 0 bases; junction bases not matched to a gene: 2. The CDR3 extends over 17 amino acids. Germline V gene sequence: CDR1 SGHNT, CDR2 YYREEE (reference sequence). Written as DNA, the CDR3 is TGTGCCAGCAGCTTGGCAGGGACTAGCGGGAGCACAGATACGCAGTATTTT. Protein sequence: CASSLAGTSGSTDTQYF.

This CDR3 reads CASRTGEETQYF. DNA of the CDR3: TGTGCCAGCAGGACGGGGGAAGAGACCCAGTACTTC. The J gene is TRBJ2-5, the V gene TRBV6-5; a weak D match, TRBD2 (6 bases). CDR1 and CDR2 (germline): MNHEY, SVGAGI. The CDR3 length is 12 residues. Trimming pared 6 bases from V and 3 bases from J, leaving 8 bases between.

This clone has a single count. The V gene is TRBV6-1, the J gene TRBJ1-4; weak D call: TRBD1 (5 bases). There are 15 residues in the CDR3. Looked up from germline, CDR1 is MNHNS and CDR2 is SASEGT. V dropped 1 base and J dropped 6 bases, with 12 bases sitting between them. The CDR3 DNA sequence: TGTGCCAGCAGTGAAGTCAGGGAGGTACATGAAAAACTGTTTTTT. Its translation is CASSEVREVHEKLFF.

The genes are TRBV5-4 and TRBJ2-1; D might be TRBD2 (6 bases). V was clipped by 4 bases and J by 0 bases, with 8 bases between them. CDR3 length: 14 residues. Germline-derived CDR1 and CDR2 are SGHNT and YYREEE (reference sequence). As DNA, the CDR3 is TGTGCCAGCAGCCCAGCGGGCTCCTACAATGAGCAGTTCTTC. Protein: CASSPAGSYNEQFF.